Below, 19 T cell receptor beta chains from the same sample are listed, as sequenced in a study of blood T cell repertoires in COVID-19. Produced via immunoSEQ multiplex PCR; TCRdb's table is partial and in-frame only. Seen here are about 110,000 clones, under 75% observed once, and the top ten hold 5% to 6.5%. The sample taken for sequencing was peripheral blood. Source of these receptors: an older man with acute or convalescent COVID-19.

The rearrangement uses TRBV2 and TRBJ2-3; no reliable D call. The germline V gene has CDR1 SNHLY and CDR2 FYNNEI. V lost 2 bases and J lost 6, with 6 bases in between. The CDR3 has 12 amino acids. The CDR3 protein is CASSENGDTQYF. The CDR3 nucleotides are TGTGCCAGCAGTGAAAACGGGGATACGCAGTATTTT. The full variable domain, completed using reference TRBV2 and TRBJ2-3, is EPEVTQTPSHQVTQMGQEVILRCVPISNHLYFYWYRQILGQKVEFLVSFYNNEISEKSEIFDDQFSVERPDGSNFTLKIRSTKLEDSAMYFCASSENGDTQYFGPGTRLTVL.

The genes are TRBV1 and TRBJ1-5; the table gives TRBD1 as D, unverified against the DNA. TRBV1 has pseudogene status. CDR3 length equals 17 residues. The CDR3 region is CTSSPSTWDSRNQPQHF. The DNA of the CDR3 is TGCACCAGCAGCCCCTCAACCTGGGACAGTCGAAATCAGCCCCAGCATTTT.

This chain's CDR3 is CASSSQRASSYNEQFF. The CDR3 DNA sequence: TGTGCCAGCAGCTCCCAGCGGGCCTCCTCCTACAATGAGCAGTTCTTC. This chain links TRBV5-6 with TRBJ2-1; D is perhaps TRBD2 (6 bases). CDR3 length: 16 residues. Trimming cost V 3 bases and J 0 bases, with 13 bases left between them. The V gene's germline CDR1 is SGHDT and CDR2 YYEEEE.

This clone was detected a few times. The CDR3 loop reads CASSTIQGTYEQYF. The CDR3 DNA reads TGTGCCAGCAGCACCATCCAGGGAACCTACGAGCAGTACTTC. The chain uses TRBV27 and TRBJ2-7; D might be TRBD1 (5 bases). Trimming took off 6 bases at V and 2 bases at J, with 14 bases between the two ends. There are 14 residues in the CDR3. The germline CDR1 and CDR2 sequences are MNHEY and SMNVEV (reference sequence).

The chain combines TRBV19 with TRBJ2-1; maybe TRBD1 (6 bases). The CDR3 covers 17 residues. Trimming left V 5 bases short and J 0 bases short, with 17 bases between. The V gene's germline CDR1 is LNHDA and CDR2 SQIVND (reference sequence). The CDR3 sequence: CASSFRDTLSSYNEQFF. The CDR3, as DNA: TGTGCCAGTAGTTTCCGGGACACCTTAAGCTCCTACAATGAGCAGTTCTTC.

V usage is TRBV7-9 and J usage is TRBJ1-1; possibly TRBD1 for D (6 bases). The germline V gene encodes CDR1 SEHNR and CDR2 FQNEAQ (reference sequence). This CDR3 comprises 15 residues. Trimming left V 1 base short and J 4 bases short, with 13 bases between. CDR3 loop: CASSLVTGKGTEAFF. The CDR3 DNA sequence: TGTGCCAGCAGCTTAGTTACAGGGAAGGGCACTGAAGCTTTCTTT. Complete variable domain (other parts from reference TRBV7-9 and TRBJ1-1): DTGVSQNPRHKITKRGQNVTFRCDPISEHNRLYWYRQTLGQGPEFLTYFQNEAQLEKSRLLSDRFSAERPKGSFSTLEIQRTEQGDSAMYLCASSLVTGKGTEAFFGQGTRLTVV.

CDR3 DNA: TGTGCCAGCAGCTTATGGGCAGGAACTCACACCGGGGAGCTGTTTTTT. Translating gives CASSLWAGTHTGELFF. The chain recombines TRBV7-6 with TRBJ2-2; no firm D call. V was shortened by 2 bases and J by 3 bases, with 13 bases between the two germline ends. This CDR3 is built from 16 residues. CDR1 is SGHVS and CDR2 is FNYEAQ in the germline V gene.

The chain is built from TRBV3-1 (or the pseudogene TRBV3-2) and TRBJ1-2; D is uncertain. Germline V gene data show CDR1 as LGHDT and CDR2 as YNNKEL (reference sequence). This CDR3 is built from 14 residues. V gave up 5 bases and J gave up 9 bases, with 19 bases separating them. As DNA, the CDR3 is TGTGCCAGCAGCTCCTCCCGGCAATCTAGCAGCTACACCTTC. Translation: CASSSSRQSSSYTF.

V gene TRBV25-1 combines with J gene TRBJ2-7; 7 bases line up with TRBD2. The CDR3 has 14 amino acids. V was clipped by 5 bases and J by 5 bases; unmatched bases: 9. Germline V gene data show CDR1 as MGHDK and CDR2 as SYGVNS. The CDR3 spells CASSISGNLNEQYF. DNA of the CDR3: TGTGCCAGCAGTATCAGCGGGAACCTTAACGAGCAGTACTTC.

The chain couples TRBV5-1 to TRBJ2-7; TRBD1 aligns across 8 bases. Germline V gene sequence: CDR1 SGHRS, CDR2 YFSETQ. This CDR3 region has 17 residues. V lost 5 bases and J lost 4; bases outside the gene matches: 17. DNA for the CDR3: TGCGCCAGCAGTTCTACCGGACAGGGAACGGCTATGTACGAGCAGTACTTC. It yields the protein CASSSTGQGTAMYEQYF.

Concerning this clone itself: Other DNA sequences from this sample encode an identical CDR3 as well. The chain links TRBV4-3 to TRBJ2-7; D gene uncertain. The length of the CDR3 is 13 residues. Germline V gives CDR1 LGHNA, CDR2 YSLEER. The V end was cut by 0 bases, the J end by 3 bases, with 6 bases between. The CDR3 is CASSQDRGYEQYF. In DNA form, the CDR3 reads TGCGCCAGCAGCCAAGACAGAGGCTACGAGCAGTACTTC.

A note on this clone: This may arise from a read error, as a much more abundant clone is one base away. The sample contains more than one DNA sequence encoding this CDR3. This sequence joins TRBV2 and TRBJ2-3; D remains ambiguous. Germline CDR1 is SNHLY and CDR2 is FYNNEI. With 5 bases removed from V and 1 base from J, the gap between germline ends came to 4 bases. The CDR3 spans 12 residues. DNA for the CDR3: TGTGCCAGCAGTTCTGGCACAGATACGCAGTATTTT. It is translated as CASSSGTDTQYF.

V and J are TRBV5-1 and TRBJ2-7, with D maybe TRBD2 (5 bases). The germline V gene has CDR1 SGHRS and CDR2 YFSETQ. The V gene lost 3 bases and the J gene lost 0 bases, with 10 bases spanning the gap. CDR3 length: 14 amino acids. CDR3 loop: CASSSFGISYEQYF. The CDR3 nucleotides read TGCGCCAGCAGCTCGTTCGGGATCTCCTACGAGCAGTACTTC.

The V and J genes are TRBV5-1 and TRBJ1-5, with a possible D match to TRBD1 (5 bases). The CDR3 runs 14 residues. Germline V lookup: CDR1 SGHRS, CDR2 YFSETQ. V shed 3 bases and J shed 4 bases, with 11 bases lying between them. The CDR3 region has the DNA TGCGCCAGCAGCTCCGGACAAAGTAATCAGCCCCAGCATTTT. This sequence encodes CASSSGQSNQPQHF. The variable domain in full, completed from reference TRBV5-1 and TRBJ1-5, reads KAGVTQTPRYLIKTRGQQVTLSCSPISGHRSVSWYQQTPGQGLQFLFEYFSETQRNKGNFPGRFSGRQFSNSRSEMNVSTLELGDSALYLCASSSGQSNQPQHFGDGTRLSIL.

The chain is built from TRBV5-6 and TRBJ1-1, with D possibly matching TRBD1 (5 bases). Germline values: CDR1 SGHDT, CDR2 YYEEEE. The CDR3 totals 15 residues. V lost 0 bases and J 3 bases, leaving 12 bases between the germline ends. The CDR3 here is CASSLGFGGDTEAFF. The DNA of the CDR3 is TGTGCCAGCAGCTTGGGGTTTGGAGGGGACACTGAAGCTTTCTTT.

CDR3 sequence: CASENREDTQYF. The CDR3 DNA is TGTGCCAGCGAAAACAGGGAAGATACGCAGTATTTT. The gene calls are TRBV18 and TRBJ2-3, with a tentative D call TRBD1 (6 bases). The V gene's germline CDR1 is KGHSH and CDR2 LQKENI. The V end was cut by 8 bases, the J end by 5 bases, with 11 bases between. The CDR3 is 12 residues long.

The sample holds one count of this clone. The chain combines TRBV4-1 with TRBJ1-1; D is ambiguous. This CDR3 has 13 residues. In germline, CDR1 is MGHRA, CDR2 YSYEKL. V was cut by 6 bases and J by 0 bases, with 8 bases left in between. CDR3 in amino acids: CASRAGMNTEAFF. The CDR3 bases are TGCGCCAGCAGGGCGGGGATGAACACTGAAGCTTTCTTT.

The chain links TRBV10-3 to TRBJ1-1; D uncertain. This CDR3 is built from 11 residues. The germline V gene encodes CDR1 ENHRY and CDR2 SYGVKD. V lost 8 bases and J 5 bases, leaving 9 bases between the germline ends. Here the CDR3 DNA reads TGTGCCATCGGTTCCGAGACTGAAGCTTTCTTT. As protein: CAIGSETEAFF.

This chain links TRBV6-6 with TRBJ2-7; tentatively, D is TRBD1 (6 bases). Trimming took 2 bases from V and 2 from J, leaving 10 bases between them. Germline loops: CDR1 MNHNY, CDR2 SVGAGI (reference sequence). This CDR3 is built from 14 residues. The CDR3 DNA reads TGTGCCAGCAGTTACACACAGGGACCCTACGAGCAGTACTTC. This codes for CASSYTQGPYEQYF.